This T cell receptor beta chain derives from a study of molecular identifiers for immune sequencing clone quantification. TCRdb reprocessed the PCR reads via MiXCR and lists one record per CDR3 protein. The sample includes 60,000 to 70,000 distinct CDR3 sequences, around 20% of them seen just once. From germline, CDR1 is SNHLY and CDR2 FYNNEI. CDR3 length equals 14 residues. Trimming cost V 3 bases and J 3 bases, with 12 bases left between them. There are many counts of this clonotype. The antigen is unknown. With RNA at 10%, 30% or 50%, naive CD8 libraries came from roughly 18,000 to 920,000 sorted cells. The authors gated naive CD8 T cells as CD8+CD4-CCR7+CD45RA+ for sorting. Study-wide results and caveats: Clones that exceeded 20 RNA copies held over 97% of effector molecules, yet under 1% in naive cells. With a barcode shared among identical TCR molecules, highly expanded clone sizes could be underestimated.

Sequencing was performed on naive CD8+ T cells from blood, with Jurkat cell RNA spiked in. The subset denotes: FACS-sorted CD8+CD4-CCR7+CD45RA+ naive T cells. The clonotype was recovered from a human donor in good health. Some libraries in this study had Jurkat cell RNA spiked in. The rearrangement joins TRBV2 to TRBJ2-7; D remains unclear. DNA for the CDR3: TGTGCCAGCAGTGAGTCGGCTGAGTTCTACGAGCAGTACTTC. It specifies CASSESAEFYEQYF.